Shown below are 24 T cell receptor beta chains from a single sample sequenced in a study of PD-1 blockade in mismatch repair-deficient tumors. Using immunoSEQ multiplex PCR, the repertoire was profiled, and TCRdb retains in-frame clones only, with some absent. The profile covers tens of thousands of clones, with 70% to 80% appearing a single time and approximately 22% taken by the ten largest. The sequencing used peripheral blood, collected 4 weeks after starting pembrolizumab. These receptors all come from an adult with mismatch repair-deficient cancer.

The chain couples TRBV29-1 to TRBJ2-3, with a weak D call TRBD2 (5 bases). Trimming left V 7 bases short and J 4 bases short, with 12 bases between. This CDR3 comprises 12 residues. Germline V gene sequence: CDR1 SQVTM, CDR2 ANQGSEA. CDR3 sequence reads: CSAWTQPDTQYF. The CDR3 nucleotides read TGCAGCGCCTGGACTCAACCAGATACGCAGTATTTT.

The chain employs TRBV10-3 and TRBJ2-1, with D perhaps TRBD2 (6 bases). The CDR3 is 15 amino acids. V was clipped by 6 bases and J by 3 bases, with 15 bases between them. Germline V gene sequence: CDR1 ENHRY, CDR2 SYGVKD. Here the CDR3 DNA reads TGTGCCATCAGCCTGGACGGGGGATTCTACAATGAGCAGTTCTTC. Its protein is CAISLDGGFYNEQFF.

This clone has a handful of counts. The V call is TRBV5-1, the J call TRBJ2-2; D gene unclear. V was cut by 0 bases and J by 6 bases, with 6 bases left in between. The CDR3 contains 13 residues. Germline-derived CDR1 and CDR2 are SGHRS and YFSETQ. The CDR3 loop reads CASSLVGAGELFF. CDR3 nucleotide sequence: TGCGCCAGCAGCTTGGTAGGCGCCGGGGAGCTGTTTTTT.

V usage is TRBV7-9 and J usage is TRBJ1-2; TRBD1 agrees at 10 bases. CDR3 length: 16 amino acids. V lost 5 bases to trimming and J lost 2 bases; unmatched junction nucleotides: 8. The V gene's germline CDR1 is SEHNR and CDR2 FQNEAQ (reference sequence). CDR3 amino acids: CASSPGTGVVNYGYTF. The CDR3, as DNA: TGTGCCAGCAGCCCTGGGACAGGGGTTGTGAACTATGGCTACACCTTC.

The genes are TRBV5-1 and TRBJ2-5; D is perhaps TRBD2 (6 bases). The ends were cut back, 2 bases at V and 2 bases at J, with 19 bases in the middle. The CDR3 loop spans 17 amino acids. CDR1 and CDR2 from the germline V gene are SGHRS and YFSETQ. The CDR3 coding sequence is TGCGCCAGCAGCTTAAATCCGGGAGTGGGGGGTCAAGAGACCCAGTACTTC. This translates into CASSLNPGVGGQETQYF.

The CDR3 reads CASSKAVAVLNEKLFF. In nucleotides, the CDR3 is TGTGCCAGCAGCAAAGCGGTTGCAGTCCTTAATGAAAAACTGTTTTTT. The rearrangement uses TRBV21-1 and TRBJ1-4; the table assigns TRBD1, which was not confirmed against the DNA. TRBV21-1 corresponds to a pseudogene. The CDR3 is 16 residues long.

CDR3 sequence: CASSTRRERSSYEQYF. CDR3 DNA sequence: TGTGCCAGCAGTACCCGAAGGGAGCGTTCCTCCTACGAGCAGTACTTC. The chain joins TRBV27 to TRBJ2-7; D might be TRBD2 (5 bases). Germline V gene sequence: CDR1 MNHEY, CDR2 SMNVEV (reference sequence). V was cut by 5 bases and J by 0 bases, with 17 bases left in between. There are 16 residues in the CDR3.

The J gene is TRBJ2-3, the V gene TRBV6-4; TRBD2 is a possible D gene (6 bases). This CDR3 is built from 13 residues. V was clipped by 3 bases and J by 2 bases, with 6 bases between them. Germline CDR1 reads MRHNA; CDR2 reads SNTAGT. This CDR3 is CASSERDTDTQYF. The CDR3 bases are TGTGCCAGCAGTGAGCGGGACACAGATACGCAGTATTTT.

V and J are TRBV30 and TRBJ2-1; TRBD1 matches 9 bases. The CDR3 runs to 12 residues. Germline lookup yields CDR1 GTSNPN and CDR2 SVGIG (reference sequence). The V and J ends lost 4 bases and 7 bases, in that order; junction bases with no gene match: 2. The CDR3 spells CAWTGQGNEQFF. The DNA for the CDR3 is TGTGCCTGGACAGGACAGGGGAATGAGCAGTTCTTC.

Sample share makes this clone medium-sized. V and J are TRBV6-1 and TRBJ2-7; 8 bases align to TRBD1. CDR3 length: 15 amino acids. Germline V CDR1 and CDR2: MNHNS, SASEGT. Trimming at V came to 1 base and at J to 0 bases, leaving 2 bases not matched to a gene. The CDR3 sequence is CASSEGTGSSYEQYF. CDR3 bases: TGTGCCAGCAGTGAAGGGACAGGGAGCTCCTACGAGCAGTACTTC.

This clone is a singleton in its sample. One end of the junction does not line up with germline, which may come from a read error. The chain joins TRBV5-6 to TRBJ1-3; 8 positions match TRBD1. The CDR3 has 14 residues. Germline assignment: CDR1 SGHDT and CDR2 YYEEEE. CDR3 amino acids: CASGFRGPGNTIYF. CDR3 DNA sequence: TGTGCCAGCGGCTTCAGGGGGCCTGGAAACACCATATATTTT.

The chain couples TRBV4-2 to TRBJ2-1; D might be TRBD1 or TRBD2, each matching 7 bases. V was cut by 0 bases and J by 9 bases, with 15 bases left in between. CDR3 length equals 15 residues. Germline V lookup: CDR1 LGHNA, CDR2 YNFKEQ. The CDR3 DNA follows: TGTGCCAGCAGCCAAGAAGGGTCCAGGGGGGGTGAGCAGTTCTTC. Translating gives CASSQEGSRGGEQFF.

This chain joins TRBV5-1 and TRBJ2-7; 8 positions agree with TRBD1. The junction had 5 bases not matched to a gene; V was cut back by 2 bases and J by 4 bases. The germline V gene encodes CDR1 SGHRS and CDR2 YFSETQ. There are 14 residues in the CDR3. The CDR3 DNA follows: TGCGCCAGCAGCTTCGACAGGGGCGCGTACGAGCAGTACTTC. Translation: CASSFDRGAYEQYF.

Notes on this clone: Different DNA sequences within this sample yield the same CDR3. The CDR3 bases are TGTGCCAGCAGCGCTGGGGGGGGCACAGATACGCAGTATTTT. As protein: CASSAGGGTDTQYF. The chain carries TRBV2 and TRBJ2-3; 7 bases map to TRBD2. CDR3 length: 14 amino acids. After removal of 6 bases from V and 1 base from J, the junction contained 4 bases not matched to a gene. From germline, CDR1 is SNHLY and CDR2 FYNNEI.

The V gene is TRBV27, the J gene TRBJ2-5; D is ambiguous. With 6 bases removed from V and 4 bases from J, the gap between germline ends came to 15 bases. This CDR3 has 14 amino acids. Germline CDR1 and CDR2: MNHEY and SMNVEV (reference sequence). CDR3 sequence (DNA): TGTGCCAGCAGCTCCAGATCAGCTAGAGAGACCCAGTACTTC. Its translation is CASSSRSARETQYF.

V is TRBV30 and J is TRBJ2-7; D gene ambiguous. The V end lost 1 base, the J end lost 6 bases, and 16 bases lay between the germline ends. The CDR3 is 14 amino acids. Germline assignment: CDR1 GTSNPN and CDR2 SVGIG (reference sequence). Here the CDR3 reads CAWSASGELGEQYF. Here the CDR3 DNA reads TGTGCCTGGAGTGCCTCGGGCGAACTGGGCGAGCAGTACTTC.

This chain connects TRBV11-3 to TRBJ2-7, with TRBD1 matching 9 bases. CDR1 and CDR2 (germline): SGHNT, YENEEA. The ends lost 9 bases at V and 2 bases at J; junction bases unmatched: 8. The length of the CDR3 is 14 residues. The CDR3 region is CARSARDRAYEQYF. CDR3 nucleotide sequence: TGTGCCAGGTCAGCCCGGGACAGGGCCTACGAGCAGTACTTC. The complete variable domain, with remaining parts taken from reference TRBV11-3 and TRBJ2-7, reads EAGVVQSPRYKIIEKKQPVAFWCNPISGHNTLYWYLQNLGQGPELLIRYENEEAVDDSQLPKDRFSAERLKGVDSTLKIQPAELGDSAVYLCARSARDRAYEQYFGPGTRLTVT.

The rearrangement uses TRBV29-1 and TRBJ2-2; no clear D gene. V was clipped by 0 bases and J by 6 bases, with 14 bases between them. The CDR3 runs 15 residues. Germline CDR1 SQVTM, CDR2 ANQGSEA. CDR3 sequence reads: CSVEDAGTTAGELFF. DNA for the CDR3: TGCAGCGTTGAAGATGCAGGAACGACGGCCGGGGAGCTGTTTTTT.

This CDR3 is CASSSGQQETQYF. The CDR3 DNA sequence: TGTGCCAGCAGCTCGGGACAGCAAGAGACCCAGTACTTC. The chain joins TRBV7-8 to TRBJ2-5; TRBD1 matches 7 bases. The J segment lost 2 bases and the V segment lost 4 bases, leaving 1 base of the junction unmatched. CDR1 and CDR2 from the germline V gene are SGHVS and FQNEAQ. The CDR3 runs to 13 residues. Full variable domain (rest looked up from reference TRBV7-8 and TRBJ2-5): GAGVSQSPRYKVAKRGQDVALRCDPISGHVSLFWYQQALGQGPEFLTYFQNEAQLDKSGLPSDRFFAERPEGSVSTLKIQRTQQEDSAVYLCASSSGQQETQYFGPGTRLLVL.

The chain carries TRBV7-9 and TRBJ2-7; TRBD1 is a possible D gene (5 bases). Trimming took off 0 bases at V and 8 bases at J, with 14 bases between the two ends. The CDR3 is made up of 14 amino acids. From germline, CDR1 is SEHNR and CDR2 FQNEAQ (reference sequence). CDR3 in DNA: TGTGCCAGCAGCTTAGCTTCAGGGCGGTTGAAGCAGTACTTC. Amino acid sequence: CASSLASGRLKQYF.

CDR3: CASSLETGTNYEQYF. The CDR3 DNA sequence: TGTGCCAGCAGTTTGGAGACAGGGACGAACTACGAGCAGTACTTC. The J gene is TRBJ2-7, the V gene TRBV28, with 7 bases fitting TRBD1. Germline loops: CDR1 MDHEN, CDR2 SYDVKM. This CDR3 comprises 15 residues. V dropped 3 bases and J dropped 3; count of bases not matched to a gene: 8.

DNA for the CDR3: TGCAGCGTTTCCCCGGCGGCCCGGATTGGGAATGAGCAGTTCTTC. Encoded protein: CSVSPAARIGNEQFF. The chain combines TRBV29-1 with TRBJ2-1; D is undetermined. Looked up from germline, CDR1 is SQVTM and CDR2 is ANQGSEA. This CDR3 has 15 residues. V dropped 5 bases and J dropped 7 bases, with 21 bases sitting between them.

Notes on this clone: This may be a read error, as it is one base from a much larger clone. J is TRBJ2-1 and V is TRBV6-4; 13 bases are a match to TRBD2. Per the germline V gene, CDR1 is MRHNA and CDR2 is SNTAGT. This CDR3 is 15 amino acids long. The junction had 0 bases not matched to a gene; V was cut back by 2 bases and J by 5 bases. DNA for the CDR3: TGTGCCAGCAGTGACGGGACTAGCGGGAACAATGAGCAGTTCTTC. Amino acids: CASSDGTSGNNEQFF.

The V gene is TRBV28, the J gene TRBJ1-3, with D possibly matching TRBD1 (6 bases). The germline V and J ends were trimmed by 7 bases and 0 bases, with 13 bases remaining between them. The CDR3 has 15 amino acids. The V gene's germline CDR1 is MDHEN and CDR2 SYDVKM. The CDR3 spells CASTEGDTSGNTIYF. The CDR3 nucleotides read TGTGCCAGCACCGAGGGGGATACCTCTGGAAACACCATATATTTT.